The rows below give T cell receptor beta chains drawn from one sample of a study of blood T cell repertoires in COVID-19. Profiled with immunoSEQ multiplex PCR; TCRdb holds only in-frame clones, not every one. The table shows 75,000 to 80,000 clones, with 88% occurring only once. Material: peripheral blood. Source of these receptors: a human donor in a cohort sampled during active COVID-19. The CDR3 runs from the conserved cysteine through the conserved F or W.

j_call: TRBJ1-2; v_call: TRBV4-1; cdr3_aa: CASSWARGTSDYGYTF
j_call: TRBJ1-5; v_call: TRBV7-2; cdr3_aa: CASNLGGNNQPQHF
j_call: TRBJ1-1; v_call: TRBV5-1; cdr3_aa: CASSYDTGAAFF
j_call: TRBJ2-7; v_call: TRBV27; cdr3_aa: CASSPLQDYYEQYF
j_call: TRBJ2-3; v_call: TRBV13; cdr3_aa: CASSLGLAGRDTQYF
j_call: TRBJ1-1; v_call: TRBV7-3; cdr3_aa: CASSSGTGKAFF
j_call: TRBJ2-4; v_call: TRBV6-4; cdr3_aa: CASSEVAGVAKNIQYF
j_call: TRBJ2-5; v_call: TRBV5-1; cdr3_aa: CASSLLSGLGETQYF
j_call: TRBJ2-7; v_call: TRBV6-5; cdr3_aa: CASSWGQMYEQYF
j_call: TRBJ2-7; v_call: TRBV3-1/TRBV3-2; cdr3_aa: CASSRDYPYEQYF
j_call: TRBJ2-1; v_call: TRBV7-9; cdr3_aa: CASSLRTGGNNEQFF
j_call: TRBJ2-3; v_call: TRBV9; cdr3_aa: CASSLSPQTRRRTDTQYF
j_call: TRBJ1-5; v_call: TRBV4-1; cdr3_aa: CASSQIPRVQPQHF
j_call: TRBJ2-7; v_call: TRBV19; cdr3_aa: CASSITGTGMSEQYF
j_call: TRBJ2-2; v_call: TRBV5-6; cdr3_aa: CASSLISSGSTGELFF
j_call: TRBJ1-3; v_call: TRBV6-1; cdr3_aa: CASSESLVLSSGNTIYF
j_call: TRBJ2-7; v_call: TRBV5-1; cdr3_aa: CASSLGSREQYF
j_call: TRBJ1-1; v_call: TRBV6-6; cdr3_aa: CASSYSGTERTEAFF
j_call: TRBJ2-7; v_call: TRBV9; cdr3_aa: CASSVATKSSYEQYF
j_call: TRBJ2-2; v_call: TRBV7-6; cdr3_aa: CASSLAPMSGGRTGELFF
j_call: TRBJ2-1; v_call: TRBV14; cdr3_aa: CASSLRTSGGARFF
j_call: TRBJ2-3; v_call: TRBV5-4; cdr3_aa: CASSPGLVSTDTQYF
j_call: TRBJ2-7; v_call: TRBV19; cdr3_aa: CASSSGTGMYEQYF
j_call: TRBJ2-7; v_call: TRBV21-1; cdr3_aa: CASTQVAGGLREQYF
j_call: TRBJ2-5; v_call: TRBV6-5; cdr3_aa: CASTPRTGGQETQYF
j_call: TRBJ2-7; v_call: TRBV7-6; cdr3_aa: CASSLGTGDEQYF
j_call: TRBJ1-2; v_call: TRBV5-6; cdr3_aa: CASSHRATYYGYTF